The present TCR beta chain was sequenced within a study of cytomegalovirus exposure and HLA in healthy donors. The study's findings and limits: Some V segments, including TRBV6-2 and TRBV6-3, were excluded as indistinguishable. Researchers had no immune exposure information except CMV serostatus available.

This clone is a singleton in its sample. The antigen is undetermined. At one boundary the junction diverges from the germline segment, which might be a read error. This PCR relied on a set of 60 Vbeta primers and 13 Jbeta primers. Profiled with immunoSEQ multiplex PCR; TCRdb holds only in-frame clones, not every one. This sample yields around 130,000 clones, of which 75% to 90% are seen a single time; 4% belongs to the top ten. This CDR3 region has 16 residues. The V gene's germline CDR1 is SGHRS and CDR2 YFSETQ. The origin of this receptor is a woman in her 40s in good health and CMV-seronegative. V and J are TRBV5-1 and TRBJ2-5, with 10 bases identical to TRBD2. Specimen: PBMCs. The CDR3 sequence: CACSLGASGRGETQYF. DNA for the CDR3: TGCGCCTGCAGCTTGGGGGCTAGCGGGAGAGGGGAGACCCAGTACTTC.